This is a list of T cell receptor beta chains from one sample in a study of T cell repertoires in cytomegalovirus infection. TCRdb recomputed calls from the reads with MiXCR, one row per CDR3 protein. Of approximately 500,000 distinct CDR3 sequences listed, approximately 15% were seen once; the top ten hold 24%. Sequencing was carried out using CD8+ T cells from PBMCs. Receptors were obtained from a human donor in good health (CMV status not recorded). Some clones in this sample may be carry-over from other donors' samples. CDR3s include the opening cysteine and the closing phenylalanine or tryptophan. A D gene is named only where the DNA matches it firmly. Some rows mark clone size as missing; the rest say once, few, many or name a class of expanded clone.

j_gene | d_gene | len | abundance | v_gene | CDR3aa | CDR3nt
TRBJ2-7 | TRBD1 | 16 | NA | TRBV20-1 | CSASPAGTGPSYEQYF | TGCAGTGCTAGCCCCGCCGGGACAGGGCCTTCCTACGAGCAGTACTTC
TRBJ1-1 | TRBD1 | 16 | NA | TRBV6-2/TRBV6-3 | CASSYEGADSGTEAFF | TGTGCCAGCAGTTACGAGGGGGCGGATTCGGGGACTGAAGCTTTCTTT
TRBJ1-3 | NA | 16 | few | TRBV9 | CASSVDRAKGGNTIYF | TGTGCCAGCAGCGTAGACCGGGCCAAAGGAGGAAACACCATATATTTT
TRBJ2-5 | NA | 12 | few | TRBV5-6 | CASSFLSRTQYF | TGTGCCAGCAGCTTTCTATCCCGGACCCAGTACTTC
TRBJ2-7 | NA | 16 | NA | TRBV10-3 | CAISESGFSSSYEQYF | TGTGCCATCAGTGAGTCGGGATTCTCGAGCTCCTACGAGCAGTACTTC
TRBJ2-3 | TRBD2 | 14 | many | TRBV28 | CASSQTSGRDTQYF | TGTGCCAGCAGTCAGACTAGCGGGAGGGACACGCAGTATTTT
TRBJ2-1 | NA | 12 | NA | TRBV20-1 | CILSDDYNEQFF | TGCATCCTCTCAGACGATTACAATGAGCAGTTCTTC
TRBJ2-3 | TRBD1 | 17 | many | TRBV4-1 | CASSQVGTGVRADTQYF | TGCGCCAGCAGCCAAGTGGGAACAGGGGTTCGGGCGGATACGCAGTATTTT
TRBJ1-1 | TRBD1 | 15 | NA | TRBV27 | CASIRTGTGVTEAFF | TGTGCCAGCATTCGCACCGGGACAGGGGTGACTGAAGCTTTCTTT
TRBJ1-2 | NA | 14 | few | TRBV4-2 | CASSQDDGSYGYTF | TGTGCCAGCAGCCAAGACGACGGGTCATATGGCTACACCTTC
TRBJ2-7 | NA | 13 | NA | TRBV5-5 | CASGGDSSYEQYF | TGTGCCAGCGGCGGGGACAGCTCCTACGAGCAGTACTTC
TRBJ1-5 | NA | 14 | many | TRBV7-6 | CASTQGGRNQPQHF | TGTGCCAGCACCCAGGGTGGACGAAATCAGCCCCAGCATTTT
TRBJ2-7 | TRBD1 | 15 | many | TRBV11-2 | CASSLDRTGSYEQYF | TGTGCCAGCAGCTTAGATCGGACAGGATCCTACGAGCAGTACTTC
TRBJ2-1 | TRBD2 | 18 | many | TRBV7-3 | CASSLSASGRAGYNEQFF | TGTGCCAGCAGCTTAAGCGCTAGCGGGAGGGCCGGGTACAATGAGCAGTTCTTC
TRBJ2-3 | NA | 16 | few | TRBV5-1 | CASRLTAVPPTDTQYF | TGCGCCAGCAGACTGACAGCCGTACCACCCACAGATACGCAGTATTTT
TRBJ1-5 | NA | 12 | many | TRBV12-3/TRBV12-4 | CASAIEGQPQHF | TGTGCCAGCGCCATCGAGGGTCAGCCCCAGCATTTT
TRBJ2-3 | NA | 14 | few | TRBV15 | CATSRDLGEDTQYF | TGTGCCACCAGCAGAGATCTCGGGGAAGATACGCAGTATTTT
TRBJ2-5 | NA | 13 | many | TRBV12-5 | CASGWDTQETQYF | TGTGCTAGTGGTTGGGACACTCAAGAGACCCAGTACTTC
TRBJ1-3 | NA | 15 | many | TRBV4-1 | CASSQGAHGGNTIYF | TGCGCCAGCAGCCAAGGCGCGCACGGAGGAAACACCATATATTTT
TRBJ2-1 | TRBD2 | 15 | few | TRBV29-1 | CGVEDWRGGYNEQFF | TGCGGCGTTGAAGATTGGCGGGGGGGTTACAATGAGCAGTTCTTC
TRBJ2-7 | NA | 15 | many | TRBV6-1 | CASSESRAATYEQYF | TGTGCCAGCAGTGAATCTCGGGCAGCAACCTACGAGCAGTACTTC
TRBJ1-2 | NA | 16 | many | TRBV5-5 | CASSLGRSGTPFGYTF | TGTGCCAGCAGCTTGGGCCGCTCGGGGACCCCGTTCGGCTACACCTTC
TRBJ2-5 | TRBD2 | 17 | many | TRBV7-9 | CASSPRTSGGLQETQYF | TGTGCCAGCAGCCCTCGGACTAGCGGGGGCCTCCAAGAGACCCAGTACTTC
TRBJ1-6 | NA | 11 | few | TRBV2 | CASGWKSPLHF | TGTGCCAGCGGGTGGAAATCACCCCTCCACTTT
TRBJ2-7 | NA | 14 | NA | TRBV4-2 | CASSQTQRTYEQYF | TGTGCCAGCAGCCAAACCCAACGGACCTACGAGCAGTACTTC
TRBJ1-1 | TRBD1 | 15 | NA | TRBV4-1 | CASSPTGQTNTEAFF | TGCGCCAGCAGCCCGACGGGACAGACGAACACTGAAGCTTTCTTT
TRBJ2-3 | TRBD2 | 19 | NA | TRBV14 | CASSQDRGTSGSWEDTQYF | TGTGCCAGCAGCCAAGATCGGGGGACTAGCGGGAGTTGGGAGGATACGCAGTATTTT
TRBJ2-7 | TRBD1 | 17 | many | TRBV12-3/TRBV12-4 | CASSLGETGVGLYEQYF | TGTGCCAGCAGTTTAGGGGAGACAGGGGTGGGCCTCTACGAGCAGTACTTC
TRBJ1-4 | NA | 15 | few | TRBV6-5 | CASSYLGGRNEKLFF | TGTGCCAGCAGTTACTTAGGGGGTAGGAATGAAAAACTGTTTTTT
TRBJ2-5 | NA | 11 | many | TRBV11-2 | CASGLIETQYF | TGTGCCAGCGGCCTCATCGAGACCCAGTACTTC
TRBJ2-7 | NA | 15 | many | TRBV7-3 | CASSPGASPSYEQYF | TGTGCCAGCAGTCCGGGGGCGTCCCCCTCCTACGAGCAGTACTTC
TRBJ2-1 | NA | 12 | many | TRBV7-9 | CASSPTSREQFF | TGTGCCAGCAGCCCTACTAGTCGCGAGCAGTTCTTC